One and the same sample provided the 18 T cell receptor beta chains below, sequenced in a study of cytomegalovirus exposure and HLA in healthy donors. The PCR employed 60 Vbeta primers together with 13 Jbeta primers. Measured with immunoSEQ multiplex PCR; TCRdb has only the in-frame clones, and not every one. Counted here are 50,000 to 80,000 clones, roughly 80% occurring once; the ten biggest clones make up roughly 5%. The sample was PBMCs. The receptors shown here come from a male donor in good health and CMV-seropositive.

The rearrangement joins TRBV6-1 to TRBJ1-2; D gene unclear. CDR3 size: 11 residues. CDR1 is MNHNS, CDR2 SASEGT, per germline. Between the trimmed V and J ends, which lost 7 bases and 8 bases, there was a span of 11 bases. CDR3 region: CASMESGGYTF. The DNA for the CDR3 is TGTGCCAGCATGGAGAGTGGCGGCTACACCTTC.

The V call is TRBV15, the J call TRBJ2-7; 7 nucleotides match TRBD1. This CDR3 region has 14 residues. Germline V gene sequence: CDR1 LNHNV, CDR2 YYDKDF (reference sequence). The V segment lost 7 bases and the J segment 7 bases; nucleotides outside the gene matches: 13. This chain's CDR3 is CATTTGTDTNEQYF. The CDR3 DNA is TGTGCCACCACGACCGGGACAGATACTAATGAGCAGTACTTC.

This clone was observed a handful of times. V and J are TRBV7-2 and TRBJ2-1; 8 bases line up with TRBD2. CDR1 and CDR2 (germline): SGHTA, FQGNSA. CDR3 size: 14 residues. J was trimmed by 6 bases and V by 4 bases; bases with no gene match: 5. The CDR3 here is CASSSTGLVNEQFF. CDR3 DNA sequence: TGTGCCAGCAGCTCCACGGGACTAGTCAATGAGCAGTTCTTC.

The rearrangement uses TRBV7-9 and TRBJ2-5, with a weak D call TRBD2 (6 bases). This CDR3 comprises 17 residues. V dropped 4 bases and J dropped 4 bases, with 22 bases sitting between them. Germline loops: CDR1 SEHNR, CDR2 FQNEAQ (reference sequence). This chain's CDR3 is CASSWTPGEEELETQYF. The DNA for the CDR3 is TGTGCCAGCAGCTGGACTCCGGGAGAGGAGGAGTTAGAGACCCAGTACTTC. Full variable domain (remainder filled in from reference TRBV7-9 and TRBJ2-5): DTGVSQNPRHKITKRGQNVTFRCDPISEHNRLYWYRQTLGQGPEFLTYFQNEAQLEKSRLLSDRFSAERPKGSFSTLEIQRTEQGDSAMYLCASSWTPGEEELETQYFGPGTRLLVL.

This clone was counted between two and nine times. V is TRBV10-1 and J is TRBJ1-5; D is perhaps TRBD1 (5 bases). With 3 bases removed from V and 2 bases from J, the gap between germline ends came to 5 bases. Germline lookup yields CDR1 WNHNN and CDR2 SYGVQD (reference sequence). The CDR3 length is 13 residues. CDR3 loop: CASSDRGNQPQHF. The CDR3, as DNA: TGCGCCAGCAGTGACAGGGGCAATCAGCCCCAGCATTTT.

The chain joins TRBV7-9 to TRBJ1-1, with D perhaps TRBD1 (5 bases). V dropped 1 base and J dropped 7 bases, with 7 bases sitting between them. This CDR3 contains 12 residues. CDR1 is SEHNR, CDR2 FQNEAQ, per germline (reference sequence). As DNA, the CDR3 is TGTGCCAGCAGCTTAGTGGGGCATGAAGCTTTCTTT. Its translation is CASSLVGHEAFF. The full variable domain, with the rest looked up from reference TRBV7-9 and TRBJ1-1, is DTGVSQNPRHKITKRGQNVTFRCDPISEHNRLYWYRQTLGQGPEFLTYFQNEAQLEKSRLLSDRFSAERPKGSFSTLEIQRTEQGDSAMYLCASSLVGHEAFFGQGTRLTVV.

The chain joins TRBV21-1 to TRBJ1-1; TRBD1, the D gene given by the table, was not confirmed from the DNA. TRBV21-1 is given as a pseudogene. This CDR3 region has 16 residues. The CDR3 sequence is CASSNPRGIMNTEAFF. CDR3 DNA sequence: TGTGCCAGCAGCAATCCTAGGGGAATCATGAACACTGAAGCTTTCTTT.

J is TRBJ2-5 and V is TRBV4-1, with TRBD2 matching over 11 bases. Losses at the gene ends were 1 base for V and 5 bases for J; bases not matched to a gene: 3. In germline, CDR1 is MGHRA, CDR2 YSYEKL. The CDR3 extends over 15 amino acids. The CDR3 coding sequence is TGCGCCAGCAGCCAAGTAGCGGGGGGGCGGGAGACCCAGTACTTC. Translating it yields CASSQVAGGRETQYF.

This clone appeared a few times. The chain carries TRBV9 and TRBJ1-1, with D perhaps TRBD1 (6 bases). This CDR3 spans 13 amino acids. The germline V gene encodes CDR1 SGDLS and CDR2 YYNGEE. V was clipped by 8 bases and J by 1 base, with 12 bases between them. The CDR3 loop is CASSTGPNTEAFF. The CDR3 nucleotides read TGTGCCAGTTCGACAGGACCGAACACTGAAGCTTTCTTT.

This rearrangement joins TRBV27 to TRBJ1-2; 8 bases line up with TRBD1. In germline, CDR1 is MNHEY, CDR2 SMNVEV (reference sequence). CDR3 length: 19 residues. The V gene end was trimmed by 1 base and the J gene end by 7 bases; junction bases not matched to a gene: 20. As DNA, the CDR3 is TGTGCCAGCAGTTTATGGGGGGGACAGGCAGGGGGAAGAAACACTGGCTACACCTTC. It translates to CASSLWGGQAGGRNTGYTF.

This chain connects TRBV2 to TRBJ2-3; D remains ambiguous. Germline V gene sequence: CDR1 SNHLY, CDR2 FYNNEI. The V end was cut by 2 bases, the J end by 1 base, with 7 bases between. The CDR3 contains 14 residues. CDR3 in DNA: TGTGCCAGCAGTGAATTCTTAGGCACAGATACGCAGTATTTT. It specifies CASSEFLGTDTQYF.

The V call is TRBV4-1, the J call TRBJ2-7, with TRBD1 identical over 7 bases. Germline-derived CDR1 and CDR2 are MGHRA and YSYEKL. J gave up 3 bases and V 8 bases, and 4 bases lay outside the gene matches. CDR3 size: 12 residues. This CDR3 is CASGDSSYEQYF. In DNA form, the CDR3 reads TGCGCCAGCGGGGACAGCAGCTACGAGCAGTACTTC.

The V call is TRBV10-3, the J call TRBJ1-3, with a weak D call TRBD1 (6 bases). Trimming stripped 8 bases from V and 0 bases from J, with 11 bases between. Germline V CDR1 and CDR2: ENHRY, SYGVKD. This CDR3 is 14 amino acids long. CDR3 coding DNA: TGTGCCATCCTGGGGGCCTCCTCTGGAAACACCATATATTTT. The encoded protein is CAILGASSGNTIYF.

The chain joins TRBV27 to TRBJ2-7; D unresolved. CDR3 length: 13 amino acids. Germline CDR1 and CDR2: MNHEY and SMNVEV (reference sequence). Trimming took 5 bases from V and 2 from J, leaving 10 bases between them. CDR3 region: CASSLGVPYEQYF. CDR3 sequence (DNA): TGTGCCAGCAGTCTAGGAGTACCCTACGAGCAGTACTTC.

The rearrangement uses TRBV6-4 and TRBJ2-5, with 7 positions matching TRBD1. V was clipped by 5 bases and J by 4 bases; unmatched bases: 4. Germline V lookup: CDR1 MRHNA, CDR2 SNTAGT. The CDR3 runs 13 residues. CDR3 sequence reads: CASSLNRGETQYF. In DNA form, the CDR3 reads TGTGCCAGCAGTCTCAACAGGGGAGAGACCCAGTACTTC.

V is TRBV2 and J is TRBJ2-3; 8 bases fit TRBD2. This CDR3 region has 16 residues. The V segment lost 1 base and the J segment 6 bases; nucleotides outside the gene matches: 9. The V gene's germline CDR1 is SNHLY and CDR2 FYNNEI. The CDR3 region is CASSEGLAGPLDTQYF. The CDR3 DNA reads as TGTGCCAGCAGTGAAGGGTTAGCGGGGCCTCTGGATACGCAGTATTTT.

This clone was observed a handful of times. The rearrangement joins TRBV4-3 to TRBJ2-7, with TRBD1 identical over 9 bases. The germline V gene has CDR1 LGHNA and CDR2 YSLEER. Losses at the gene ends were 3 bases for V and 6 bases for J; bases not matched to a gene: 9. The CDR3 has 15 residues. The CDR3 DNA reads as TGCGCCAGCAGCCAGGGGCCGGGACAGGGTCCCGAGCAGTACTTC. Its translation is CASSQGPGQGPEQYF.

This clone was seen more than once but under ten times. This chain joins TRBV2 and TRBJ1-1; D is perhaps TRBD1 (5 bases). Deletions cut 6 bases from V and 2 bases from J, with 13 bases between. Germline assignment: CDR1 SNHLY and CDR2 FYNNEI. The CDR3 totals 14 residues. CDR3 sequence reads: CASRATVTNTEAFF. The CDR3 DNA is TGTGCCAGCAGGGCGACAGTAACTAACACTGAAGCTTTCTTT.